A single sample gave rise to the 29 T cell receptor beta chains below, sequenced in a study of OX40 agonist ivuxolimab in advanced cancers. TCRdb's table, derived via immunoSEQ multiplex PCR, lists solely in-frame clones and lacks some. The sample includes roughly 15,000 clones, around 77% of them seen just once. The sequenced sample was CD4+ or CD8+ T cells sorted from blood, obtained in a trial of the OX40 agonist ivuxolimab. These receptors were collected from an adult with an advanced solid tumor such as melanoma, head and neck, liver or kidney cancer.

This clone turned up a few times. The chain uses TRBV27 and TRBJ2-1, with unresolved D. Germline assignment: CDR1 MNHEY and CDR2 SMNVEV (reference sequence). This CDR3 contains 15 residues. Trimming stripped 2 bases from V and 0 bases from J, with 8 bases between. The DNA of the CDR3 is TGTGCCAGCAGTTTAAAGGATAGCTCCTACAATGAGCAGTTCTTC. Translation gives CASSLKDSSYNEQFF.

The chain is built from TRBV15 and TRBJ2-5; no definite D call. This CDR3 spans 10 amino acids. Germline loops: CDR1 LNHNV, CDR2 YYDKDF (reference sequence). Trimming pared 6 bases from V and 5 bases from J, leaving 4 bases between. The CDR3 DNA reads TGTGCCACCAGGTCGGAGACCCAGTACTTC. It encodes CATRSETQYF.

The rearrangement uses TRBV5-4 and TRBJ2-3, with 16 bases identical to TRBD2. J gave up 4 bases and V 4 bases, and 9 bases lay outside the gene matches. This CDR3 comprises 18 residues. In germline, CDR1 is SGHNT, CDR2 YYREEE (reference sequence). CDR3 region: CASSPGLAGGPGPDTQYF. Written as DNA, the CDR3 is TGTGCCAGCAGCCCGGGACTAGCGGGGGGGCCGGGCCCAGATACGCAGTATTTT.

CDR3 residues: CASSPGTGMNTEAFF. CDR3 bases: TGTGCCAGCAGCCCCGGGACAGGGATGAACACTGAAGCTTTCTTT. The chain uses TRBV5-4 and TRBJ1-1, with TRBD1 identical over 9 bases. V dropped 4 bases and J dropped 0; count of bases not matched to a gene: 4. This CDR3 is built from 15 residues. The germline gives CDR1 SGHNT, CDR2 YYREEE (reference sequence).

This sequence joins TRBV19 and TRBJ2-1, with TRBD1 matching over 9 bases. Per the germline V gene, CDR1 is LNHDA and CDR2 is SQIVND (reference sequence). V was clipped by 6 bases and J by 2 bases; unmatched bases: 5. The CDR3 sequence is 15 residues long. CDR3 residues: CASRGGQGTYNEQFF. DNA for the CDR3: TGTGCCAGTAGGGGAGGACAGGGGACCTACAATGAGCAGTTCTTC. Based on the CDR3 plus reference TRBV19 and TRBJ2-1, the full variable domain is DGGITQSPKYLFRKEGQNVTLSCEQNLNHDAMYWYRQDPGQGLRLIYYSQIVNDFQKGDIAEGYSVSREKKESFPLTVTSAQKNPTAFYLCASRGGQGTYNEQFFGPGTRLTVL.

On this clone: The same CDR3 arises from other DNA sequences in this sample as well. The chain has TRBV5-4 and TRBJ2-7; maybe TRBD1 (5 bases). This CDR3 comprises 15 residues. Germline V gene data show CDR1 as SGHNT and CDR2 as YYREEE (reference sequence). V was shortened by 0 bases and J by 0 bases, with 10 bases between the two germline ends. The CDR3 protein is CASSLGQGSSYEQYF. The DNA of the CDR3 is TGTGCCAGCAGCTTGGGGCAGGGAAGCTCCTACGAGCAGTACTTC.

The gene calls are TRBV7-9 and TRBJ2-3; D is unresolved. CDR1 SEHNR and CDR2 FQNEAQ come from the germline V gene (reference sequence). This CDR3 contains 15 residues. V was shortened by 0 bases and J by 2 bases, with 9 bases between the two germline ends. CDR3 protein: CASSLALGPTDTQYF. The CDR3 DNA follows: TGTGCCAGCAGCTTAGCGCTAGGGCCCACAGATACGCAGTATTTT.

V gene TRBV2 combines with J gene TRBJ2-7; D call uncertain. The CDR3 extends over 10 amino acids. Germline values: CDR1 SNHLY, CDR2 FYNNEI. With 6 bases removed from V and 3 bases from J, the gap between germline ends came to 3 bases. In DNA, the CDR3 is TGTGCCAGCAGGAGCTACGAGCAGTACTTC. Residues: CASRSYEQYF.

The chain joins TRBV10-3 to TRBJ2-1; TRBD2 aligns across 10 bases. Germline V CDR1 and CDR2: ENHRY, SYGVKD. The CDR3 is 15 residues long. V was clipped by 5 bases and J by 10 bases; unmatched bases: 11. CDR3 loop: CAISLTSGERGEQFF. CDR3 nucleotides: TGTGCCATCAGTCTTACTAGCGGGGAGCGTGGGGAGCAGTTCTTC.

This clone came up a few times. V usage is TRBV27 and J usage is TRBJ1-1; D unresolved. The V end was cut by 8 bases, the J end by 11 bases, with 21 bases between. The CDR3 covers 13 residues. Germline V lookup: CDR1 MNHEY, CDR2 SMNVEV (reference sequence). The CDR3 reads CASWALGHSEAFF. DNA of the CDR3: TGTGCCAGCTGGGCCCTAGGGCACAGTGAGGCTTTCTTT.

The chain carries TRBV5-1 and TRBJ2-1; D is ambiguous. V lost 4 bases to trimming and J lost 9 bases, with 14 bases between them. The CDR3 runs to 13 residues. Germline V lookup: CDR1 SGHRS, CDR2 YFSETQ. The CDR3 DNA follows: TGCGCCAGCAGCAGGAAGGTTAACGGTGAGCAGTTCTTC. Residues: CASSRKVNGEQFF.

J is TRBJ2-3 and V is TRBV7-3; 7 bases line up with TRBD2. CDR3 size: 15 residues. CDR1 and CDR2 (germline): SGHTA, FQGTGA. V was pared by 5 bases and J by 4 bases, with 9 bases of the junction left unmatched. CDR3 nucleotides: TGTGCCAGCAGCCGGAACGGCGGGAGAGCAGATACGCAGTATTTT. Amino acid sequence: CASSRNGGRADTQYF.

This chain joins TRBV29-1 and TRBJ2-7, with TRBD2 identical over 8 bases. The CDR3 extends over 15 amino acids. V was pared by 3 bases and J by 6 bases, with 13 bases of the junction left unmatched. Germline values: CDR1 SQVTM, CDR2 ANQGSEA. In DNA, the CDR3 is TGCAGCGTTGAGTCGGACGGGGGGGGCAATCGCGAGCAGTACTTC. It is translated as CSVESDGGGNREQYF.

This chain connects TRBV6-1 to TRBJ1-4; D is unresolved. V gave up 5 bases and J gave up 5 bases, with 6 bases separating them. The germline CDR1 and CDR2 sequences are MNHNS and SASEGT. The CDR3 consists of 12 residues. CDR3 sequence (DNA): TGTGCCAGCAGTTTTCGAAATGAAAAACTGTTTTTT. Translating it yields CASSFRNEKLFF.

This chain links TRBV11-2 with TRBJ2-3; D is possibly TRBD1 (6 bases). This CDR3 spans 16 amino acids. Per the germline V gene, CDR1 is SGHAT and CDR2 is FQNNGV. The V end lost 1 base, the J end lost 2 bases, and 13 bases lay between the germline ends. The CDR3 DNA is TGTGCCAGCAGCTTAGGGGGGCGATTGCACACAGATACGCAGTATTTT. This gives the protein CASSLGGRLHTDTQYF.

Here the CDR3 DNA reads TGTGCCAGCAGCTTAAGGGTAAATGGCTACACCTTC. It yields the protein CASSLRVNGYTF. This chain uses TRBV11-1 with TRBJ1-2; D gene unclear. The CDR3 is 12 amino acids. V was trimmed by 2 bases and J by 6 bases, leaving 7 bases between them. Germline V gene sequence: CDR1 SGHAT, CDR2 FQDESV (reference sequence).

The chain recombines TRBV29-1 with TRBJ2-7; 7 bases fit TRBD2. The J segment lost 2 bases and the V segment lost 5 bases, leaving 9 bases of the junction unmatched. The CDR3 length is 14 residues. The germline CDR1 and CDR2 sequences are SQVTM and ANQGSEA. The DNA of the CDR3 is TGCAGCGTTATGGGGGGGGACGGGGCCTACGAGCAGTACTTC. This translates into CSVMGGDGAYEQYF.

This rearrangement joins TRBV27 to TRBJ1-2, with D unresolved. The V gene lost 2 bases and the J gene lost 4 bases, with 11 bases spanning the gap. CDR1 and CDR2 (germline): MNHEY, SMNVEV (reference sequence). The CDR3 spans 14 residues. CDR3: CASSLKVEGYGYTF. DNA for the CDR3: TGTGCCAGCAGTTTAAAGGTGGAAGGCTATGGCTACACCTTC.

This chain links TRBV18 with TRBJ2-1; D ambiguous. The V gene's germline CDR1 is KGHSH and CDR2 LQKENI. Trimming pared 3 bases from V and 5 bases from J, leaving 8 bases between. The CDR3 sequence is 13 residues long. The CDR3 protein is CASSPGYDNEQFF. CDR3 DNA: TGTGCCAGCTCACCGGGGTATGACAATGAGCAGTTCTTC.

The chain combines TRBV6-1 with TRBJ2-5; D is possibly TRBD1 or TRBD2 (5 bases each). V was cut by 3 bases and J by 0 bases, with 14 bases left in between. The CDR3 has 16 amino acids. Germline CDR1 and CDR2: MNHNS and SASEGT. This CDR3 reads CASSEAWGGYQETQYF. DNA for the CDR3: TGTGCCAGCAGTGAGGCGTGGGGCGGGTACCAAGAGACCCAGTACTTC.

This clone was detected only once. The chain links TRBV18 to TRBJ2-3, with D maybe TRBD1 (5 bases). The CDR3 has 17 residues. V lost 6 bases, J lost 0 bases, and 19 bases lay in between. Germline CDR1 is KGHSH and CDR2 is LQKENI. The CDR3 nucleotides read TGTGCCAGCTCCCTTAGGTCACAGGCGACTAGCACAGATACGCAGTATTTT. Translated, it gives CASSLRSQATSTDTQYF.

The table lists this clone with a count of one. The rearrangement uses TRBV4-1 and TRBJ1-1; no firm D call. The V gene lost 1 base and the J gene lost 4 bases, with 10 bases spanning the gap. Germline V gives CDR1 MGHRA, CDR2 YSYEKL. This CDR3 is built from 14 residues. In DNA form, the CDR3 reads TGCGCCAGCAGCCAAGTTGGGAGCAGCACTGAAGCTTTCTTT. Its protein product is CASSQVGSSTEAFF.

The chain uses TRBV6-5 and TRBJ2-7; no reliable D call. This CDR3 is 13 amino acids long. Between the trimmed V and J ends, which lost 2 bases and 3 bases, there was a span of 8 bases. Germline V gives CDR1 MNHEY, CDR2 SVGAGI. The DNA of the CDR3 is TGTGCCAGCAGTTACACGGAATACTACGAGCAGTACTTC. It specifies CASSYTEYYEQYF.

The chain uses TRBV15 and TRBJ1-4, with unresolved D. Germline V gene lookup returns CDR1 LNHNV and CDR2 YYDKDF (reference sequence). CDR3 length equals 17 residues. The V and J ends lost 0 bases and 4 bases respectively, with 15 bases between them. DNA for the CDR3: TGTGCCACCAGCAGAGAGGCCGCCCATGTCGATAATGAAAAACTGTTTTTT. Residues: CATSREAAHVDNEKLFF.

The chain joins TRBV28 to TRBJ2-1; possibly TRBD2 for D (6 bases). This CDR3 comprises 12 residues. Trimming cost V 2 bases and J 7 bases, with 6 bases left between them. Per the germline V gene, CDR1 is MDHEN and CDR2 is SYDVKM. The CDR3 is CASSLGGNEQFF. CDR3 DNA: TGTGCCAGCAGTTTAGGGGGGAATGAGCAGTTCTTC.

The chain employs TRBV9 and TRBJ2-1; 12 bases line up with TRBD2. V lost 0 bases to trimming and J lost 6 bases; unmatched junction nucleotides: 1. This CDR3 comprises 15 residues. Germline CDR1 reads SGDLS; CDR2 reads YYNGEE. The CDR3 nucleotides read TGTGCCAGCAGCGTAGAGGGACTAGCGGGCAATGAGCAGTTCTTC. This sequence encodes CASSVEGLAGNEQFF.

The CDR3 nucleotides read TGTGCCAGTAGTATAGATTGGACAGGACTCAATCAGCCCCAGCATTTT. Encoded protein: CASSIDWTGLNQPQHF. The rearrangement joins TRBV19 to TRBJ1-5, with TRBD1 identical over 7 bases. CDR3 length equals 16 residues. Looked up from germline, CDR1 is LNHDA and CDR2 is SQIVND (reference sequence). Losses at the gene ends were 0 bases for V and 3 bases for J; bases not matched to a gene: 5.

The chain links TRBV7-9 to TRBJ2-5; 8 bases line up with TRBD1. Trimming cost V 4 bases and J 5 bases; bases outside gene matches: 9. Germline V gene data show CDR1 as SEHNR and CDR2 as FQNEAQ (reference sequence). The CDR3 is 15 amino acids. The CDR3 sequence is CASSSTGAFEETQYF. The CDR3 bases are TGTGCCAGCAGCTCGACAGGGGCTTTCGAGGAGACCCAGTACTTC. The full variable domain, with the rest looked up from reference TRBV7-9 and TRBJ2-5, is DTGVSQNPRHKITKRGQNVTFRCDPISEHNRLYWYRQTLGQGPEFLTYFQNEAQLEKSRLLSDRFSAERPKGSFSTLEIQRTEQGDSAMYLCASSSTGAFEETQYFGPGTRLLVL.

V usage is TRBV9 and J usage is TRBJ2-5, with 7 bases aligning to TRBD1. Germline lookup yields CDR1 SGDLS and CDR2 YYNGEE. The ends lost 4 bases at V and 11 bases at J; junction bases unmatched: 8. There are 12 residues in the CDR3. The CDR3 loop reads CASSSGTEEQYF. In nucleotides, the CDR3 is TGTGCCAGCAGCTCCGGGACAGAAGAGCAGTACTTC.